This T cell receptor (beta chain) originates from a study of breast tumors, draining lymph nodes, adjacent tissues. Study conclusions and caveats: Luminal-like breast cancer showed significantly higher tumor–nontumor repertoire similarity than basal-like. Tumor repertoires ranked between lymph nodes and nontumor tissue in diversity, with V and J gene preferences.

Axillary draining lymph nodes of breast cancer patients supplied the node samples. TCRdb independently ran MiXCR on the multiplex PCR reads; one entry per CDR3 protein. The sample contains some 170,000 distinct CDR3 sequences, about 30% of which appear only once. This clonotype was recorded at least ten times. What it binds is unknown. Germline V CDR1 and CDR2: SGDLS, YYNGEE. Trimming removed 0 bases from V and 10 bases from J, with 11 bases in between. There are 13 residues in the CDR3. This clonotype was sampled from a female donor with breast cancer. Some clones in this sample may be carry-over from other donors' samples. This rearrangement joins TRBV9 to TRBJ2-1; TRBD2 is a possible D gene (5 bases). Sequencing used axillary lymph node tissue. The CDR3 coding sequence is TGTGCCAGCAGCGTAGTCACCCCGGGGGAGCAGTTCTTC. It specifies CASSVVTPGEQFF.